This TCR beta chain appears in the sequencing data of a study of T cells in tuberculosis. The study, taken as a whole, reports: Selection depended on which cryopreserved specimens were available.

This CDR3 contains 16 residues. V lost 1 base and J 2 bases, leaving 14 bases between the germline ends. CDR1 is SGHAT, CDR2 FQNNGV, per germline. Specified time point: new active TB diagnosis, blood taken before or within 7 days of starting treatment. Each patient had positive sputum smear microscopy and/or positive culture. Unsorted cryopreserved PBMC were sequenced, averaging around 94,000 T cells per clinical donor. The assay was immunoSEQ multiplex PCR, and TCRdb's table has in-frame clones only and misses some. This table has about 49,000 clones, 90% to 95% appearing once. About this clone: Its matching antigen is unknown.

Sequencing used PBMCs, obtained at tuberculosis diagnosis. This receptor was identified in an adult with tuberculosis. The V gene is TRBV11-2, the J gene TRBJ2-5; the D is unclear. The CDR3 nucleotides are TGTGCCAGCAGCTTAGCGTCCCTAGGCAGACAAGAGACCCAGTACTTC. This codes for CASSLASLGRQETQYF.